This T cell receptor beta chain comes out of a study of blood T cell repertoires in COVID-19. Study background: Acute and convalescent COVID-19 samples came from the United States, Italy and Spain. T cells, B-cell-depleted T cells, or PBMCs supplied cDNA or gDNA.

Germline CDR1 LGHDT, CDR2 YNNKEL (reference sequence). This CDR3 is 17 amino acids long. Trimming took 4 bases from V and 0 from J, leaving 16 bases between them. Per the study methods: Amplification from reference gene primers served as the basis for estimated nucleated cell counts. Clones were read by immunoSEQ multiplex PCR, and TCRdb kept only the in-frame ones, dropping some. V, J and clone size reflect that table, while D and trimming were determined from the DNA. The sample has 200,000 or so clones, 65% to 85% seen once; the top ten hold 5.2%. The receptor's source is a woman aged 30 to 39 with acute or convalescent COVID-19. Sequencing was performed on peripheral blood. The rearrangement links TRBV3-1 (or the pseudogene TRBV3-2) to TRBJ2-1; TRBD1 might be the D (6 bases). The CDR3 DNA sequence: TGTGCCAGCAGCCCCCGGACAGACCTGAGCTCCTACAATGAGCAGTTCTTC. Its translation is CASSPRTDLSSYNEQFF.